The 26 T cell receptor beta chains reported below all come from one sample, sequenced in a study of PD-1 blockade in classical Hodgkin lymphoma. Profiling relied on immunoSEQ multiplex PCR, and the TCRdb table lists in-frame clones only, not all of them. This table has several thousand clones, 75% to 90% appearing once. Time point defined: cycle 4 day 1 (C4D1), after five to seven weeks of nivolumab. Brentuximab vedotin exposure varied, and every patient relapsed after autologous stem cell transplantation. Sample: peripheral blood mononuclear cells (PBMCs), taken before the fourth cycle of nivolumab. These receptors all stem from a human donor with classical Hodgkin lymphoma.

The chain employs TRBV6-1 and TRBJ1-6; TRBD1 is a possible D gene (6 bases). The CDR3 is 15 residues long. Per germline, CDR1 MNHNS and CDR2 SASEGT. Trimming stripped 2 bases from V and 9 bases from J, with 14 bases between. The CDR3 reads CASSELEGGGSPLHF. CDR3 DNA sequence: TGTGCCAGCAGTGAACTCGAAGGGGGGGGTTCACCCCTCCACTTT.

This chain's CDR3 is CASSLPMGAGNTIYF. The DNA of the CDR3 is TGTGCCAGCAGCTTGCCTATGGGGGCTGGAAACACCATATATTTT. V gene TRBV5-4 combines with J gene TRBJ1-3; TRBD1 is a possible D gene (5 bases). Germline lookup yields CDR1 SGHNT and CDR2 YYREEE (reference sequence). Trimming shortened V by 1 base and J by 2 bases, and 10 bases separated the two germline ends. The CDR3 extends over 15 amino acids.

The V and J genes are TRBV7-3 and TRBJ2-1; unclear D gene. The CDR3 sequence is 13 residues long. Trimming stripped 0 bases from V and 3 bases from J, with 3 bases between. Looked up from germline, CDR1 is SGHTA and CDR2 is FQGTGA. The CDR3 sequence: CASSLTVYNEQFF. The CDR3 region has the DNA TGTGCCAGCAGCTTAACGGTCTACAATGAGCAGTTCTTC.

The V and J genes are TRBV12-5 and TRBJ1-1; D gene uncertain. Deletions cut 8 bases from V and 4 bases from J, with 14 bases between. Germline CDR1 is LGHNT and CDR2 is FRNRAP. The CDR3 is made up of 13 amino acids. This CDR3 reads CASTSFWGTEAFF. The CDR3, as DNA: TGTGCTAGTACCTCCTTTTGGGGCACTGAAGCTTTCTTT.

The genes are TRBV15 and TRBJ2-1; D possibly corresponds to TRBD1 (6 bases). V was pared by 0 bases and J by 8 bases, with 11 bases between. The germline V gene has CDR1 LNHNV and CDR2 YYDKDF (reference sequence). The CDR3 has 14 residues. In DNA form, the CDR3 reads TGTGCCACCAGCAGAGATCCAGGGGTGGATGAGCAGTTCTTC. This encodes CATSRDPGVDEQFF.

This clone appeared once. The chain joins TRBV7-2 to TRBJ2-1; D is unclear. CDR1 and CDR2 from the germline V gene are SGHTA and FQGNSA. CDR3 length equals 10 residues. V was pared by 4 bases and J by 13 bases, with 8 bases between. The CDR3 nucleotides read TGTGCCAGCAGCTCGACCGGACAGTTCTTC. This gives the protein CASSSTGQFF.

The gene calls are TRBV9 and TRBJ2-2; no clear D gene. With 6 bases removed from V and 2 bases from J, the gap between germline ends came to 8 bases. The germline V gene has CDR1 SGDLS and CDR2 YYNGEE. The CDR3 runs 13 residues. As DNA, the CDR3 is TGTGCCAGCACCACAGTTAACACCGGGGAGCTGTTTTTT. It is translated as CASTTVNTGELFF.

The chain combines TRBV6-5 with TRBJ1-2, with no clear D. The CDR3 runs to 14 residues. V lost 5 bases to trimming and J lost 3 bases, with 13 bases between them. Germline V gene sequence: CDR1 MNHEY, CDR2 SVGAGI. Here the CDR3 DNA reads TGTGCCAGCAGTATTGCCCGGCCCCACTATGGCTACACCTTC. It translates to CASSIARPHYGYTF.

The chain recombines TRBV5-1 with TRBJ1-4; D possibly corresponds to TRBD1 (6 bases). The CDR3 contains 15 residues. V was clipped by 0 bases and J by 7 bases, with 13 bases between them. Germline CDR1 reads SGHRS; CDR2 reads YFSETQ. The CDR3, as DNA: TGCGCCAGCAGCTTGGACGGGCAGGGGAGTGAAAAACTGTTTTTT. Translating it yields CASSLDGQGSEKLFF.

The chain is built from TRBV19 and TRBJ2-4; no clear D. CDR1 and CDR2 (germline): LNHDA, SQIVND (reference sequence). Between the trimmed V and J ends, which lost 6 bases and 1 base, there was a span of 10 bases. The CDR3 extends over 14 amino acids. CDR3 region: CASRDPAAKNIQYF. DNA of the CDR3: TGTGCCAGTAGAGACCCCGCGGCCAAAAACATTCAGTACTTC.

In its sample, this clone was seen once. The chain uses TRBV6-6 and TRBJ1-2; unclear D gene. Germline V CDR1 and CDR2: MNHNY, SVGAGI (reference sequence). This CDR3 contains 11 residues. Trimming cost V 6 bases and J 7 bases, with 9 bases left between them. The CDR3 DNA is TGTGCCAGCAGGGGGAGGGTTGGCTACACCTTC. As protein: CASRGRVGYTF.

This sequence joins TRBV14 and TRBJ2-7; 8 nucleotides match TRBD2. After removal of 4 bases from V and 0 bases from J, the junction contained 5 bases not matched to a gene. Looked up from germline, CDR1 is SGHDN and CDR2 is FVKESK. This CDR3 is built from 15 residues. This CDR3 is CASSRGGTSSYEQYV. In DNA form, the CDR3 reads TGTGCCAGCAGCCGAGGGGGGACTAGCTCCTACGAGCAGTACGTC.

The CDR3 region is CASSEALDSLQYV. The CDR3 DNA reads TGTGCCAGCAGTGAAGCGCTGGACAGCCTACAGTACGTC. This chain connects TRBV2 to TRBJ2-7; possible D gene TRBD1, 6 bases. The CDR3 is 13 amino acids. The germline CDR1 and CDR2 sequences are SNHLY and FYNNEI. The ends were cut back, 0 bases at V and 10 bases at J, with 13 bases in the middle.

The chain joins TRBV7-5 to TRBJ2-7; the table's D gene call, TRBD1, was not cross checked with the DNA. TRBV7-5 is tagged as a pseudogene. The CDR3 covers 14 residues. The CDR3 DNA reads TGTGCCAGCAGCCCGGGGGACAGAGGCGGAGAGCAGTACGTC. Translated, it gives CASSPGDRGGEQYV.

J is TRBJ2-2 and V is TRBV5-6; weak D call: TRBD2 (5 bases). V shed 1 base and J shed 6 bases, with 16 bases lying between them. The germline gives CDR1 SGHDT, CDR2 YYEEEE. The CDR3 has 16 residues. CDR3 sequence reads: CASSLLAAGWAGELFF. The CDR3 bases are TGTGCCAGCAGCTTGCTTGCGGCGGGTTGGGCCGGGGAGCTGTTTTTT.

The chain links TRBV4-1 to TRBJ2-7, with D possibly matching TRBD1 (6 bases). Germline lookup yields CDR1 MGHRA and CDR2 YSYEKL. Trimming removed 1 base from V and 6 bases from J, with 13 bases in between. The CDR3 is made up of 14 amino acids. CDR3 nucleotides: TGCGCCAGCAGCCAAGGGTTTATAGGGGGCGAGCAGTACGTC. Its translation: CASSQGFIGGEQYV.

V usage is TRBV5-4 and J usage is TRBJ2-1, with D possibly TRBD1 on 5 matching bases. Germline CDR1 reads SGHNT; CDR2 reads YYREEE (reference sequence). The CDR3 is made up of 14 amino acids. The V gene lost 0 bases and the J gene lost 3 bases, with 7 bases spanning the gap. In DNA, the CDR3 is TGTGCCAGCAGCTTGGAACAGGTCTACAATGAGCAGTTCTTC. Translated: CASSLEQVYNEQFF.

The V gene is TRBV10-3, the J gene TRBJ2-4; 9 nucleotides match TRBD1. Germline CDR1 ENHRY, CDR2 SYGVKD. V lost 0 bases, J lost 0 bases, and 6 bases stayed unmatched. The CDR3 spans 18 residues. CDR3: CAISESRGTGIAKNIQYF. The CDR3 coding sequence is TGTGCCATCAGTGAGTCTCGAGGGACAGGGATAGCCAAAAACATTCAGTACTTC.

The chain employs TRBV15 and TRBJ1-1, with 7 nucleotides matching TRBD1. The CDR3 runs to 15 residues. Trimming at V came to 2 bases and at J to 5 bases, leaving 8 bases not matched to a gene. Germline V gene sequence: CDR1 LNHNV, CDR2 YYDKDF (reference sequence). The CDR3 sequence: CATSRLGGANTEAFF. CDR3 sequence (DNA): TGTGCCACCAGCAGATTAGGGGGCGCGAATACTGAAGCTTTCTTT.

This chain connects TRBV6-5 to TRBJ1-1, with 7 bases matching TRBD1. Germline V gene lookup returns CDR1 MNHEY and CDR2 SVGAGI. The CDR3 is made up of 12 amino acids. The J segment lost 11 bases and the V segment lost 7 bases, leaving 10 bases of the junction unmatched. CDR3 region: CASTSTGVGAFF. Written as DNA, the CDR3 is TGTGCCAGCACCTCAACAGGGGTTGGGGCTTTCTTT.

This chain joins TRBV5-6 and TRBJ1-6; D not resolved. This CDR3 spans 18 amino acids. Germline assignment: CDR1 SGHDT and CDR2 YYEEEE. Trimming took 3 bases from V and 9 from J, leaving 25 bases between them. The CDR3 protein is CASSSLKVPNKWSSPLHF. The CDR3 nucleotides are TGTGCCAGCAGCTCACTAAAGGTCCCAAATAAATGGAGTTCACCCCTCCACTTT.

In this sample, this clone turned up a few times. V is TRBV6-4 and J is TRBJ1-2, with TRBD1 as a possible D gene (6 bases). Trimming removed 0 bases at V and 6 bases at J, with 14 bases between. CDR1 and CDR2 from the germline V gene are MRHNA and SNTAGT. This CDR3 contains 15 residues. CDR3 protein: CASSDSFRDKHGYTF. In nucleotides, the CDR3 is TGTGCCAGCAGTGACTCTTTCCGGGACAAGCATGGCTACACCTTC.

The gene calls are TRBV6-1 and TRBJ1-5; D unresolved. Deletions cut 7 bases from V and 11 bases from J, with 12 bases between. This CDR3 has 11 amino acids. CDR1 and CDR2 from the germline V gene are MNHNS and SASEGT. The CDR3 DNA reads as TGTGCCAGCACCTCCACTAGGGCCCAGCATTTT. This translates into CASTSTRAQHF.

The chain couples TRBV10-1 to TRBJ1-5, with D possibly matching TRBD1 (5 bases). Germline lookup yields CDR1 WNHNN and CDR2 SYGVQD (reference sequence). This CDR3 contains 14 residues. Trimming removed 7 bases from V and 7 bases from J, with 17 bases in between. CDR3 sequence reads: CASKTGEGEQPQHF. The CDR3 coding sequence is TGCGCCAGCAAGACCGGGGAAGGGGAGCAGCCCCAGCATTTT.

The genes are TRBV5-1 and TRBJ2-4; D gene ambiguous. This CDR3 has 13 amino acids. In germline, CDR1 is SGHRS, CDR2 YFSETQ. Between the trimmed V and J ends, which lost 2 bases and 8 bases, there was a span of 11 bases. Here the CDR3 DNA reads TGCGCCAGCAGCTTCCAGTCGGCCGACATTCAGTACTTC. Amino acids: CASSFQSADIQYF.

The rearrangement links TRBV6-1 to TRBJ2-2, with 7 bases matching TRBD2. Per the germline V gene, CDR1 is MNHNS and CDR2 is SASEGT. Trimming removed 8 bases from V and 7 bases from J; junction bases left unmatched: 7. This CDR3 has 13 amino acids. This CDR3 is CASGREWHGELFF. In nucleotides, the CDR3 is TGTGCCAGCGGGCGGGAGTGGCACGGGGAGCTGTTTTTT.